The entry below gives a single T cell receptor beta chain sequence along with its context. Antigen specificity is unknown. At one boundary the junction diverges from the germline segment, which might be a read error. The CDR3 runs to 16 residues. The germline gives CDR1 LGHNA, CDR2 YNFKEQ. The data were obtained in a study of metastatic and nonmetastatic thyroid tumors. Across the whole study: The authors compared repertoires across blood and tumor or nodule tissue from malignant and benign thyroid patients.

Overall study findings and caveats: When malignant thyroid tumors were compared with benign nodules, TCR beta diversity was reportedly significantly higher in the malignant tumors. This held in both blood and tumor samples.

Methods used by the authors: A classifier for distant metastasis in papillary thyroid cancer was constructed using CDR3 differences observed across clinicopathological groups. TCRdb reanalyzed the PCR reads via MiXCR. V and J calls and clone size were set by TCRdb, not the authors. Among about 25,000 clones listed, 20% were seen once. Patients had received no treatment of any kind before thyroid surgery. V gene TRBV4-2 combines with J gene TRBJ2-3, with TRBD2 identical over 9 bases. Sequenced input: adjacent normal tissue. The receptor's source is a female donor with papillary thyroid cancer or a benign thyroid nodule (not recorded which). Some clones in this sample may be carry-over from other donors' samples. The CDR3 sequence is CASSIQTSGPTDAQYF. The CDR3, as DNA: TGTGCCAGCAGCATTCAGACTAGCGGTCCCACAGATGCGCAGTATTTT.